The source of this TCR beta chain is a study of CD8 T cells in ankylosing spondylitis. Overall study findings and caveats: Eight or nine highly homologous variants made up a TCR beta motif that seemed to typify ankylosing spondylitis blood. Earlier studies detected some motif variants in reactive arthritis synovial fluid and blood. Reportedly, disease-linked clones are significantly enriched in ankylosing spondylitis patients' matched synovial fluid. Disease-linked clones were found to be CD8+ and relatively rare in peripheral blood.

As concerns this clonotype: The antigen is unknown.

In germline, CDR1 is MNHNS, CDR2 SASEGT. The trim removed 6 bases at V and 0 bases at J, leaving 8 bases unmatched. This CDR3 contains 16 residues. It was by quantitative 5'-RACE with molecular barcodes that TCR beta libraries were made. TCRdb reprocessed the 5' RACE reads via MiXCR and lists one record per CDR3 protein. The sample has around 890,000 distinct CDR3 sequences, 12% seen once; the top ten hold roughly 0.51%. The clonotype originates from a male donor with ankylosing spondylitis. Sequencing was carried out using blood, either unsorted or a sorted T cell fraction (not recorded which). J is TRBJ2-1 and V is TRBV6-1; 7 bases are shared with TRBD1. The CDR3 loop reads CASRRQTGISYNEQFF. CDR3 bases: TGTGCCAGCAGACGCCAGACAGGGATCTCCTACAATGAGCAGTTCTTC.